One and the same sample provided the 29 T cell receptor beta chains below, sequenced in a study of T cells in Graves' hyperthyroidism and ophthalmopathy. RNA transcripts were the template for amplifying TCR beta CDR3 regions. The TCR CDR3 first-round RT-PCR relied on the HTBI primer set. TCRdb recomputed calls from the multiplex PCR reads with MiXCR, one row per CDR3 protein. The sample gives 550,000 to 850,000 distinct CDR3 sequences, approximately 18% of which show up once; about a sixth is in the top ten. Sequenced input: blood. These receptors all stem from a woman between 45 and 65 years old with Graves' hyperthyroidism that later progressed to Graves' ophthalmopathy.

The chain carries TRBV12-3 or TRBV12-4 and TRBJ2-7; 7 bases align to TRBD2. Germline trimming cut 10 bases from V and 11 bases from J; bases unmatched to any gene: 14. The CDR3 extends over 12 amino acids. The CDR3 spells CATSSGGLEEYF. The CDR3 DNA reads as TGTGCCACCTCATCGGGGGGTCTTGAGGAGTACTTC.

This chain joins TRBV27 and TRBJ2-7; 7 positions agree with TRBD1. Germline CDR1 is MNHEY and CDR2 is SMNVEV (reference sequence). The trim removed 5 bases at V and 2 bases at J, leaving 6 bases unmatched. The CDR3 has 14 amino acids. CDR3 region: CASSQTGIPYEQYF. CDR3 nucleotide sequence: TGTGCCAGCAGTCAGACAGGGATTCCCTACGAGCAGTACTTC.

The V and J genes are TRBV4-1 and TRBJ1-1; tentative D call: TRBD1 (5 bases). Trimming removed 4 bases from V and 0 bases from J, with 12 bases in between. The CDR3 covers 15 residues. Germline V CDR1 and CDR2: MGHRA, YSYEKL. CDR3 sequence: CASSRVGRVNTEAFF. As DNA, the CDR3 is TGCGCCAGCAGCCGAGTCGGCAGGGTGAACACTGAAGCTTTCTTT.

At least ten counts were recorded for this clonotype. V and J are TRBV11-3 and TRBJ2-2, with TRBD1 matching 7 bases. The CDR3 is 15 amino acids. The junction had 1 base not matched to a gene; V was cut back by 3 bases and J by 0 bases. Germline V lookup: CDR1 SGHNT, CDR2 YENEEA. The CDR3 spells CASSFDRANTGELFF. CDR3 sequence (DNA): TGTGCCAGCAGCTTCGACAGGGCGAACACCGGGGAGCTGTTTTTT.

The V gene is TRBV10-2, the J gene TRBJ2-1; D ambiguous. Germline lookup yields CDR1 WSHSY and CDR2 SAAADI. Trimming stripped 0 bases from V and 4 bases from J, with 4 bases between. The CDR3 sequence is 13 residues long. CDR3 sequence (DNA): TGCGCCAGCAGTGAGTCGACTTACAATGAGCAGTTCTTC. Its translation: CASSESTYNEQFF.

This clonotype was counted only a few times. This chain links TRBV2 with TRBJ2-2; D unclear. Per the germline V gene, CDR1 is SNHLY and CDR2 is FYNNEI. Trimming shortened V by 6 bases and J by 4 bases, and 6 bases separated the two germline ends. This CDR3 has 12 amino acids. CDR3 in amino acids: CASRVGTGELFF. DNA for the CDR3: TGTGCCAGCAGGGTTGGCACCGGGGAGCTGTTTTTT.

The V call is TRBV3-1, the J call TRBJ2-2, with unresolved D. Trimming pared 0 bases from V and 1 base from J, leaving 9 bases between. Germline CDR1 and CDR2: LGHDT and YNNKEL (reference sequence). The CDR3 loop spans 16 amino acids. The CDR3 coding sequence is TGTGCCAGCAGCCAAGAAAGTATCGTGAACACCGGGGAGCTGTTTTTT. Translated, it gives CASSQESIVNTGELFF.

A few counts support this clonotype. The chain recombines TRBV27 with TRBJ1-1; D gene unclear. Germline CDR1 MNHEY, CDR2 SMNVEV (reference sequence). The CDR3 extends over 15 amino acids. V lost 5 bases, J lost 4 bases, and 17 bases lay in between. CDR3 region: CASSGKERRITEAFF. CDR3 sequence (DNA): TGTGCCAGCAGTGGGAAAGAACGAAGGATCACTGAAGCTTTCTTT.

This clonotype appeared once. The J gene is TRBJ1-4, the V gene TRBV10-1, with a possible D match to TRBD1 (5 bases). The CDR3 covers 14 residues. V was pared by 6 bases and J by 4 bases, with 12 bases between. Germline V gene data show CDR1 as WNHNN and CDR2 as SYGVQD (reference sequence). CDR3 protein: CASSRGGVNEKLFF. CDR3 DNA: TGCGCCAGCAGCCGCGGGGGTGTTAATGAAAAACTGTTTTTT.

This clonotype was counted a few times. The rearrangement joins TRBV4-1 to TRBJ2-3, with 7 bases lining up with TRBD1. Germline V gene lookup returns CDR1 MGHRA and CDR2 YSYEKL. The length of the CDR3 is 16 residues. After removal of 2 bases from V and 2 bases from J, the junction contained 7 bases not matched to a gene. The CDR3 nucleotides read TGCGCCAGCAGCCAAACTACAGGGGCGGACACAGATACGCAGTATTTT. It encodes CASSQTTGADTDTQYF.

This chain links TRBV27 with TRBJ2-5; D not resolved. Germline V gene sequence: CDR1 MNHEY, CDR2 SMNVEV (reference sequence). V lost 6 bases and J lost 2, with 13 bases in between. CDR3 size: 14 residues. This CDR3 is CASRAGRVQETQYF. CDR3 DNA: TGTGCCAGCAGGGCCGGAAGGGTTCAAGAGACCCAGTACTTC.

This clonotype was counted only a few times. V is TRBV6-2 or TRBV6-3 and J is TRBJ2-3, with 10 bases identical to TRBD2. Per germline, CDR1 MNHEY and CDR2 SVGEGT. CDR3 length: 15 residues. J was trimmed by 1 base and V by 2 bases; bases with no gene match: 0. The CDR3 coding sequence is TGTGCCAGCAGTTACGGGACTAGCGGCACAGATACGCAGTATTTT. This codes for CASSYGTSGTDTQYF.

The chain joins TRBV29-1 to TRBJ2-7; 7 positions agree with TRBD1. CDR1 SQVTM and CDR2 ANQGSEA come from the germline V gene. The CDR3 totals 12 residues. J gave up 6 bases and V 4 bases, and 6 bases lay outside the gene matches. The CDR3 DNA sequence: TGCAGCGTTGGCGCCAGGGGGTTCGAGCAGTACTTC. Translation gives CSVGARGFEQYF.

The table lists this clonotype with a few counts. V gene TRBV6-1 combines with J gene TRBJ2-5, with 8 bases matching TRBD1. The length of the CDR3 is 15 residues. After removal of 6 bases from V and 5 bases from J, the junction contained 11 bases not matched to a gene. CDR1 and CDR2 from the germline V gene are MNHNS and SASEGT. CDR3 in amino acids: CASRDRDLLPETQYF. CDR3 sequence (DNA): TGTGCCAGCAGGGACAGGGATTTGTTACCGGAGACCCAGTACTTC.

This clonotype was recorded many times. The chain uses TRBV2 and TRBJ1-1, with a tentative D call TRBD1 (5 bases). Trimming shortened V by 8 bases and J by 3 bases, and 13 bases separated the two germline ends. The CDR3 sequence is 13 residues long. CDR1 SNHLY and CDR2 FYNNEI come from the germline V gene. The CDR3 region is CASGVEGDTEAFF. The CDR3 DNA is TGTGCCAGCGGGGTGGAAGGGGACACTGAAGCTTTCTTT.

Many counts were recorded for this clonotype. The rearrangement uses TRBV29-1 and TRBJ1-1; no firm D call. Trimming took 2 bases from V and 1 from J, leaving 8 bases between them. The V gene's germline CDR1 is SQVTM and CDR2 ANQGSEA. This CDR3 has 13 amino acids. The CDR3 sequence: CSVEKSRNTEAFF. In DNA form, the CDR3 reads TGCAGCGTTGAAAAATCCCGGAACACTGAAGCTTTCTTT.

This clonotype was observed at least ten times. In DNA, the CDR3 is TGCAGTGCTAGTAGCGGGTCTTCCTACGAGCAGTACTTC. Translating gives CSASSGSSYEQYF. The V gene is TRBV20-1, the J gene TRBJ2-7; 7 bases are a match to TRBD2. Germline V gives CDR1 DFQATT, CDR2 SNEGSKA (reference sequence). This CDR3 spans 13 amino acids. The J segment lost 1 base and the V segment lost 3 bases, leaving 3 bases of the junction unmatched.

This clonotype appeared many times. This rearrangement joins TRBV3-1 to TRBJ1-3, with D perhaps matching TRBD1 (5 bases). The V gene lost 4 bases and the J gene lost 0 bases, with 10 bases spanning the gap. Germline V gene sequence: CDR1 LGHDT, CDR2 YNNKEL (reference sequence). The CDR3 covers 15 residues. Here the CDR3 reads CASSPSGSSGNTIYF. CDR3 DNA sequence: TGTGCCAGCAGCCCGTCAGGGAGCTCTGGAAACACCATATATTTT.

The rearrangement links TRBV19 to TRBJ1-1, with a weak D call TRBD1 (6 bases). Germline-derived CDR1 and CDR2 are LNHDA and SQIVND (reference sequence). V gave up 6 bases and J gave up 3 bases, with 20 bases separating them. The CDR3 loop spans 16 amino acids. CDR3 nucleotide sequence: TGTGCCAGTAGGTCAACAGGGACTACCTTCTACACTGAAGCTTTCTTT. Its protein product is CASRSTGTTFYTEAFF.

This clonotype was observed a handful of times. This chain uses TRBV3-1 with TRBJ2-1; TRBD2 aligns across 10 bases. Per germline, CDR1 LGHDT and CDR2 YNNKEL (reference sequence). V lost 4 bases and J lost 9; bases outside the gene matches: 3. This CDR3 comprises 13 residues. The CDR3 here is CASSLAGGGEQFF. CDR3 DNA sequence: TGTGCCAGCAGCCTAGCGGGGGGCGGTGAGCAGTTCTTC.

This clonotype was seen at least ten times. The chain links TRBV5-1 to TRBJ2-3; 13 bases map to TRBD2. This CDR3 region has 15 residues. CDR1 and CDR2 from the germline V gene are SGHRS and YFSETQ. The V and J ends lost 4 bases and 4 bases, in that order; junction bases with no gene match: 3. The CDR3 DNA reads TGCGCCAGCAGCCCGGGACTAGCGGGGCCAGATACGCAGTATTTT. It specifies CASSPGLAGPDTQYF.

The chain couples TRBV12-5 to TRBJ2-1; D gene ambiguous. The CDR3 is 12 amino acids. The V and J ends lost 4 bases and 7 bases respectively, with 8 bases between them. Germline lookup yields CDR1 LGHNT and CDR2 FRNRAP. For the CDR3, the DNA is TGTGCTAGTGGTTCTGCACTTAATGAGCAGTTCTTC. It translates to CASGSALNEQFF.

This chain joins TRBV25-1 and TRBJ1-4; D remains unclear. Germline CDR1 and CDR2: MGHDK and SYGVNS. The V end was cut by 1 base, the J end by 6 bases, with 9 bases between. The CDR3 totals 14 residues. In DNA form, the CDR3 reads TGTGCCAGCAGTGAATTCGTTGGGGATGAAAAACTGTTTTTT. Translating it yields CASSEFVGDEKLFF.

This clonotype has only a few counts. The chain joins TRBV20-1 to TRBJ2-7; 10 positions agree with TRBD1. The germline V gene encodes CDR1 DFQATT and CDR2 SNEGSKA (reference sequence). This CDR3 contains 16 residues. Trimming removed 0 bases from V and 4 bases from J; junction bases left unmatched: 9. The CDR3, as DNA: TGCAGTGCTAGAGATGTTGCCGGGACAGGGGATTACGAGCAGTACTTC. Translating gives CSARDVAGTGDYEQYF.

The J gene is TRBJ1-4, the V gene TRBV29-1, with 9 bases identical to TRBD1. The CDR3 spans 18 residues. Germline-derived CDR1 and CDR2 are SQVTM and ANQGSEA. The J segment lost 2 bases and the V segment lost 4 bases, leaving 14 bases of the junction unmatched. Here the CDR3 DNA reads TGCAGCGTTGCCCGGACAGGGGACCGTACCGCGACTAATGAAAAACTGTTTTTT. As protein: CSVARTGDRTATNEKLFF.

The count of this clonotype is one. CDR3 sequence: CASSYSGGPPDTQYF. DNA for the CDR3: TGTGCCAGCAGTTATTCCGGGGGCCCCCCAGATACGCAGTATTTT. The V call is TRBV6-2 or TRBV6-3, the J call TRBJ2-3; D could derive from TRBD1 or TRBD2 (6 bases each). Trimming removed 3 bases at V and 4 bases at J, with 14 bases between. Germline V gene lookup returns CDR1 MNHEY and CDR2 SVGEGT. The CDR3 has 15 amino acids.

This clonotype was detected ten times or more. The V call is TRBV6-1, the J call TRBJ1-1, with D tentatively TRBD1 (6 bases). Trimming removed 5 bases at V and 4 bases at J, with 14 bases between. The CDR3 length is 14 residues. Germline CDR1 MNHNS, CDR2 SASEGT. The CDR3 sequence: CASSRQVGSTEAFF. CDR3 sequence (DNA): TGTGCCAGCAGTAGACAGGTCGGGAGCACTGAAGCTTTCTTT.

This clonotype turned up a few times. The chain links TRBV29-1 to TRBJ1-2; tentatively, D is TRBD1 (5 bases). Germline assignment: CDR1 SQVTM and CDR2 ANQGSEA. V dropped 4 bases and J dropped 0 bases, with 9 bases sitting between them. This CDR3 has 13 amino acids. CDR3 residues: CSVADSSNYGYTF. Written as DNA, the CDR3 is TGCAGCGTTGCCGACAGTTCTAACTATGGCTACACCTTC.

Written as DNA, the CDR3 is TGTGCCAGCACCTCAGTTCCCCAGCGGGGGGGCCGCGAGCAGTACTTC. Translation gives CASTSVPQRGGREQYF. J is TRBJ2-7 and V is TRBV6-1; the match to TRBD2 covers 10 bases. This CDR3 spans 16 amino acids. Trimming removed 7 bases from V and 6 bases from J; junction bases left unmatched: 15. Germline V gene sequence: CDR1 MNHNS, CDR2 SASEGT.